Listed here are 29 T cell receptor beta chains from one sample, sequenced in a study of technical replicates of blood from a few donors. Only in-frame clones appear in the TCRdb table, and some are missing; sequencing was by immunoSEQ multiplex PCR. This sample has about 70,000 clones, with almost 98% found just once. Source material: T cells isolated from PBMCs. The receptors shown here come from a human donor in good health.

The chain's CDR3 is CATSRVGTPDTQYF. The CDR3 bases are TGTGCCACCAGCAGAGTGGGGACTCCGGATACGCAGTATTTT. The J gene is TRBJ2-3, the V gene TRBV15, with D maybe TRBD2 (6 bases). This CDR3 comprises 14 residues. CDR1 and CDR2 (germline): LNHNV, YYDKDF (reference sequence). V lost 1 base and J 6 bases, leaving 11 bases between the germline ends. Full variable domain (missing parts from reference TRBV15 and TRBJ2-3): DAMVIQNPRYQVTQFGKPVTLSCSQTLNHNVMYWYQQKSSQAPKLLFHYYDKDFNNEADTPDNFQSRRPNTSFCFLDIRSPGLGDTAMYLCATSRVGTPDTQYFGPGTRLTVL.

V gene TRBV10-1 combines with J gene TRBJ2-1; the match to TRBD2 covers 8 bases. V was clipped by 0 bases and J by 4 bases; unmatched bases: 5. The CDR3 contains 16 residues. The germline CDR1 and CDR2 sequences are WNHNN and SYGVQD (reference sequence). The CDR3 spells CASSESPTSEYNEQFF. The CDR3 DNA follows: TGCGCCAGCAGTGAGTCCCCGACTAGCGAGTACAATGAGCAGTTCTTC.

The rearrangement joins TRBV5-1 to TRBJ2-1, with D unclear. V lost 1 base and J lost 11, with 10 bases in between. Looked up from germline, CDR1 is SGHRS and CDR2 is YFSETQ. CDR3 length: 12 amino acids. This chain's CDR3 is CASSLNFEQQFF. The DNA for the CDR3 is TGCGCCAGCAGCTTGAACTTCGAGCAGCAGTTCTTC.

This chain connects TRBV5-1 to TRBJ1-5; 8 bases fit TRBD1. The CDR3 runs to 14 residues. Trimming took 0 bases from V and 8 from J; bases not matched to a gene: 4. The germline V gene has CDR1 SGHRS and CDR2 YFSETQ. The CDR3: CASSLGQGLEPQHF. CDR3 DNA sequence: TGCGCCAGCAGCTTGGGACAGGGGTTGGAGCCCCAGCATTTT.

V and J are TRBV7-9 and TRBJ2-7; D is possibly TRBD1 (5 bases). This CDR3 comprises 13 residues. Germline values: CDR1 SEHNR, CDR2 FQNEAQ (reference sequence). V was cut by 3 bases and J by 3 bases, with 9 bases left in between. In DNA form, the CDR3 reads TGTGCCAGCAGCTTTTTAGGGGTCTACGAGCAGTACTTC. This translates into CASSFLGVYEQYF.

V is TRBV4-1 and J is TRBJ2-3; a weak D match, TRBD1 (5 bases). V gave up 8 bases and J gave up 1 base, with 10 bases separating them. This CDR3 contains 13 residues. CDR1 is MGHRA and CDR2 is YSYEKL in the germline V gene. For the CDR3, the DNA is TGCGCCAGCTGGGCACAGGGCACAGATACGCAGTATTTT. Its translation is CASWAQGTDTQYF.

V usage is TRBV13 and J usage is TRBJ2-6; 9 bases line up with TRBD2. Germline trimming cut 4 bases from V and 0 bases from J; bases unmatched to any gene: 10. Germline V lookup: CDR1 PRHDT, CDR2 FYEKMQ (reference sequence). The CDR3 extends over 19 amino acids. CDR3 region: CASSSPVLAGSSGANVLTF. The CDR3 nucleotides read TGTGCCAGCAGCTCCCCTGTACTAGCGGGTTCCTCTGGGGCCAACGTCCTGACTTTC.

V gene TRBV5-4 combines with J gene TRBJ2-5; D possibly corresponds to TRBD2 (6 bases). Germline lookup yields CDR1 SGHNT and CDR2 YYREEE (reference sequence). The CDR3 length is 13 residues. Trimming stripped 1 base from V and 5 bases from J, with 9 bases between. The CDR3 DNA reads as TGTGCCAGCAGCTTGTGGGCGGGGGAGACCCAGTACTTC. Amino acid sequence: CASSLWAGETQYF.

This clone was observed once. The chain is built from TRBV7-9 and TRBJ2-2; D might be TRBD1 (5 bases). From germline, CDR1 is SEHNR and CDR2 FQNEAQ (reference sequence). With 0 bases removed from V and 7 bases from J, the gap between germline ends came to 6 bases. The length of the CDR3 is 13 residues. The CDR3 DNA reads as TGTGCCAGCAGCTTAGCAAGGGGCGGGGAGCTGTTTTTT. Translating gives CASSLARGGELFF.

J is TRBJ1-3 and V is TRBV10-3; 7 bases line up with TRBD1. The V gene's germline CDR1 is ENHRY and CDR2 SYGVKD. This CDR3 comprises 18 residues. V was clipped by 0 bases and J by 0 bases; unmatched bases: 8. The chain's CDR3 is CAISESTGLGGSGNTIYF. CDR3 sequence (DNA): TGTGCCATCAGTGAGTCGACAGGGTTAGGCGGCTCTGGAAACACCATATATTTT.

The CDR3 spells CASSEIRTDNYEQYF. The DNA of the CDR3 is TGTGCCAGCAGCGAAATTAGGACAGATAACTACGAGCAGTACTTC. The genes are TRBV11-2 and TRBJ2-7; D is perhaps TRBD1 (6 bases). The germline CDR1 and CDR2 sequences are SGHAT and FQNNGV. Trimming took off 5 bases at V and 3 bases at J, with 17 bases between the two ends. The length of the CDR3 is 15 residues. Looking up the rest from reference TRBV11-2 and TRBJ2-7 gives the full variable domain: EAGVAQSPRYKIIEKRQSVAFWCNPISGHATLYWYQQILGQGPKLLIQFQNNGVVDDSQLPKDRFSAERLKGVDSTLKIQPAKLEDSAVYLCASSEIRTDNYEQYFGPGTRLTVT.

The chain combines TRBV6-5 with TRBJ2-7; TRBD2 agrees at 8 bases. There are 14 residues in the CDR3. CDR1 is MNHEY and CDR2 is SVGAGI in the germline V gene. Germline trimming cut 8 bases from V and 4 bases from J; bases unmatched to any gene: 10. CDR3 nucleotides: TGTGCCAGCGCCCCTGTAGCGGGATTTTACGAGCAGTACTTC. This sequence encodes CASAPVAGFYEQYF.

Comments on this clone: Other DNA variants within this sample encode the same CDR3. J is TRBJ1-1 and V is TRBV28; D may be TRBD1 (5 bases). Germline CDR1 and CDR2: MDHEN and SYDVKM. CDR3 size: 13 residues. Trimming stripped 1 base from V and 6 bases from J, with 9 bases between. The CDR3 bases are TGTGCCAGCAGTTTATCCGGAGGGGCTGAAGCTTTCTTT. Amino acids: CASSLSGGAEAFF.

The chain couples TRBV5-8 to TRBJ1-3; D not certain. The CDR3 has 13 residues. Germline V gives CDR1 SGHTS, CDR2 YDEGEE. The ends were cut back, 0 bases at V and 6 bases at J, with 7 bases in the middle. For the CDR3, the DNA is TGTGCCAGCAGCTTGGCGGGAATAAACACCATATATTTT. This codes for CASSLAGINTIYF.

The chain carries TRBV28 and TRBJ2-2, with 10 bases matching TRBD2. J lost 3 bases, V lost 8 bases, and 3 bases had no gene match. Germline values: CDR1 MDHEN, CDR2 SYDVKM. This CDR3 spans 14 amino acids. CDR3 amino acids: CASSLAGDTGELFF. The CDR3 DNA sequence: TGTGCCAGCTCCCTAGCGGGAGACACCGGGGAGCTGTTTTTT.

The V call is TRBV18, the J call TRBJ1-1; no clear D gene. Per germline, CDR1 KGHSH and CDR2 LQKENI. Trimming left V 1 base short and J 5 bases short, with 11 bases between. CDR3 length: 14 residues. In nucleotides, the CDR3 is TGTGCCAGCTCACCACAACGCGTGAGGACTGAAGCTTTCTTT. Translated, it gives CASSPQRVRTEAFF.

The sample holds one count of this clone. This rearrangement joins TRBV6-1 to TRBJ2-7, with a tentative D call TRBD2 (5 bases). Trimming pared 2 bases from V and 0 bases from J, leaving 14 bases between. Germline loops: CDR1 MNHNS, CDR2 SASEGT. This CDR3 is 16 amino acids long. The chain's CDR3 is CASSEQGDYSSYEQYF. The CDR3, as DNA: TGTGCCAGCAGTGAACAAGGCGACTATAGCTCCTACGAGCAGTACTTC.

CDR3 coding DNA: TGCGCCAGCAGCGTGGAGGCGAACACCGGGGAGCTGTTTTTT. This translates into CASSVEANTGELFF. The chain combines TRBV4-1 with TRBJ2-2; a weak D match, TRBD2 (5 bases). Germline loops: CDR1 MGHRA, CDR2 YSYEKL. V was trimmed by 5 bases and J by 0 bases, leaving 7 bases between them. The CDR3 totals 14 residues.

The CDR3 DNA sequence: TGTGCCAGCAGCCAAGTATGGGAGAGCTACGAGCAGTACTTC. Translated, it gives CASSQVWESYEQYF. The V gene is TRBV14, the J gene TRBJ2-7, with D maybe TRBD2 (5 bases). Trimming took 1 base from V and 3 from J, leaving 10 bases between them. There are 14 residues in the CDR3. The germline gives CDR1 SGHDN, CDR2 FVKESK.

The chain employs TRBV5-1 and TRBJ1-1; TRBD1 agrees at 9 bases. The trim removed 3 bases at V and 4 bases at J, leaving 4 bases unmatched. Germline V lookup: CDR1 SGHRS, CDR2 YFSETQ. The CDR3 is 14 amino acids. The DNA of the CDR3 is TGCGCCAGCAGCTCGGGACAGGGTCGCACTGAAGCTTTCTTT. It codes for CASSSGQGRTEAFF. The complete variable domain, with remaining parts taken from reference TRBV5-1 and TRBJ1-1, reads KAGVTQTPRYLIKTRGQQVTLSCSPISGHRSVSWYQQTPGQGLQFLFEYFSETQRNKGNFPGRFSGRQFSNSRSEMNVSTLELGDSALYLCASSSGQGRTEAFFGQGTRLTVV.

Notes on this clone: One end of the junction does not line up with germline, which may come from a read error. The chain joins TRBV6-1 to TRBJ2-3, with TRBD2 matching 7 bases. Looked up from germline, CDR1 is MNHNS and CDR2 is SASEGT. The CDR3 runs to 15 residues. The CDR3 DNA reads TGTGCCAGTAGTGAACGCCTAGCGGACACAGATACGCAGTATTTT. This codes for CASSERLADTDTQYF.

The J gene is TRBJ1-3, the V gene TRBV5-1; no firm D call. The CDR3 is 14 residues long. Germline V gene lookup returns CDR1 SGHRS and CDR2 YFSETQ. Trimming cost V 9 bases and J 0 bases, with 13 bases left between them. The CDR3 is CATKEGISGNTIYF. In DNA, the CDR3 is TGCGCCACCAAGGAGGGCATCTCTGGAAACACCATATATTTT. Complete variable domain (other parts from reference TRBV5-1 and TRBJ1-3): KAGVTQTPRYLIKTRGQQVTLSCSPISGHRSVSWYQQTPGQGLQFLFEYFSETQRNKGNFPGRFSGRQFSNSRSEMNVSTLELGDSALYLCATKEGISGNTIYFGEGSWLTVV.

The gene calls are TRBV11-3 and TRBJ2-3; 9 bases match TRBD1. The V segment lost 2 bases and the J segment 4 bases; nucleotides outside the gene matches: 7. There are 16 residues in the CDR3. Per the germline V gene, CDR1 is SGHNT and CDR2 is YENEEA. The CDR3 is CASSLPTGGGADTQYF. CDR3 nucleotide sequence: TGTGCCAGCAGCTTACCGACAGGGGGTGGCGCAGATACGCAGTATTTT.

This chain uses TRBV9 with TRBJ2-5; 12 bases line up with TRBD2. The CDR3 length is 18 residues. Germline-derived CDR1 and CDR2 are SGDLS and YYNGEE. V dropped 1 base and J dropped 4; count of bases not matched to a gene: 11. CDR3 protein: CASSVTGLAGLVIETQYF. CDR3 in DNA: TGTGCCAGCAGCGTAACCGGACTAGCGGGGTTGGTTATAGAGACCCAGTACTTC.

The chain couples TRBV7-3 to TRBJ2-2, with D hard to call. Per germline, CDR1 SGHTA and CDR2 FQGTGA. The V and J ends lost 3 bases and 7 bases respectively, with 6 bases between them. The CDR3 length is 12 residues. In DNA form, the CDR3 reads TGTGCCAGCAGCTTCCTCCGCGGGGAGCTGTTTTTT. It specifies CASSFLRGELFF.

CDR3 sequence: CASSDGRQSYTEAFF. CDR3 DNA: TGTGCCAGTAGTGATGGGCGACAATCCTACACTGAAGCTTTCTTT. This sequence joins TRBV19 and TRBJ1-1; D is uncertain. CDR1 is LNHDA, CDR2 SQIVND, per germline (reference sequence). This CDR3 comprises 15 residues. V was trimmed by 5 bases and J by 3 bases, leaving 16 bases between them.

The chain is built from TRBV6-1 and TRBJ2-7; 9 bases are shared with TRBD1. Per the germline V gene, CDR1 is MNHNS and CDR2 is SASEGT. With 1 base clipped from V and 2 bases from J, the junction kept 3 bases outside the gene matches. There are 15 residues in the CDR3. The CDR3 spells CASSEGGQGPYEQYF. CDR3 sequence (DNA): TGTGCCAGCAGTGAAGGGGGACAGGGTCCCTACGAGCAGTACTTC.

This clone came up once. The CDR3 protein is CASSEAAGEINEQFF. For the CDR3, the DNA is TGTGCCAGCAGTGAGGCAGCGGGAGAAATCAATGAGCAGTTCTTC. The J gene is TRBJ2-1, the V gene TRBV6-4; 8 bases fit TRBD2. CDR1 is MRHNA, CDR2 SNTAGT, per germline. V shed 3 bases and J 6 bases; nucleotides not matched to a gene: 7. The CDR3 contains 15 residues.

V is TRBV5-4 and J is TRBJ2-7, with D perhaps matching TRBD1 (5 bases). The V gene's germline CDR1 is SGHNT and CDR2 YYREEE (reference sequence). V lost 0 bases and J 3 bases, leaving 13 bases between the germline ends. The length of the CDR3 is 15 residues. CDR3 DNA: TGTGCCAGCAGCTTGGGTCAGGGTGGGAACTACGAGCAGTACTTC. Residues: CASSLGQGGNYEQYF.